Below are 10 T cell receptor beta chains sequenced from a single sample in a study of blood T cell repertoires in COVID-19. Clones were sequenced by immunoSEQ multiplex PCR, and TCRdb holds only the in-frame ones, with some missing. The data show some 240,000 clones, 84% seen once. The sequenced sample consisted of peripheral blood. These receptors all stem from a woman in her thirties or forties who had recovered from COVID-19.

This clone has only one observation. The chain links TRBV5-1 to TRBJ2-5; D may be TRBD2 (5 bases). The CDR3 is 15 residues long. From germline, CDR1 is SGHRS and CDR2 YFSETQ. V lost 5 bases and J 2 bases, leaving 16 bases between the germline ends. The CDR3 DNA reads TGCGCCAGCAGGGAGACCGGGAAGACGCAAGAGACCCAGTACTTC. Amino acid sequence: CASRETGKTQETQYF.

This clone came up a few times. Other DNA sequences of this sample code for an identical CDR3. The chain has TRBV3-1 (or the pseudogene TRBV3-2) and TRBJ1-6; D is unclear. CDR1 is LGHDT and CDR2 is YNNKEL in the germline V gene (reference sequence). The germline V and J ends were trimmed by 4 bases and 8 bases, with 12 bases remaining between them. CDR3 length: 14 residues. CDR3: CASSRRGPDSPLHF. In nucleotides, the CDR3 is TGTGCCAGCAGCCGTCGAGGTCCCGATTCACCCCTCCACTTT.

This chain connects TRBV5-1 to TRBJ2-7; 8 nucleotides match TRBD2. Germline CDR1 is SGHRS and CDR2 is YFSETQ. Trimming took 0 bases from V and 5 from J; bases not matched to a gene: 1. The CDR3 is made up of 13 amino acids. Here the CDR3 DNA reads TGCGCCAGCAGCTTGGGTAGCGGGGACGAGCAGTACTTC. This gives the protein CASSLGSGDEQYF.

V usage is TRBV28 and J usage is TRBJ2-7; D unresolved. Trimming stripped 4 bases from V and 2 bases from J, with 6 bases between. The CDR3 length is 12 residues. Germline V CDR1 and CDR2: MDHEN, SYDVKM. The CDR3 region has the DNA TGTGCCAGCAGTTGGGCAGCCTACGAGCAGTACTTC. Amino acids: CASSWAAYEQYF.

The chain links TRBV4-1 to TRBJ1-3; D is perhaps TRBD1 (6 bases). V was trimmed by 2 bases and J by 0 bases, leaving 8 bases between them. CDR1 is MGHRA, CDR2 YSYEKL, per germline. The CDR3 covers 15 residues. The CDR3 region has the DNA TGCGCCAGCAGCCAAAGGGGGGGCTCTGGAAACACCATATATTTT. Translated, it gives CASSQRGGSGNTIYF.

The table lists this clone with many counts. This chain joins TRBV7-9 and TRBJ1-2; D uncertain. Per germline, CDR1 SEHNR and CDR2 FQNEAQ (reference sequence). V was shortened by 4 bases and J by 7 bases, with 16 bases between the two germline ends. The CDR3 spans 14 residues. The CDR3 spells CASSYIQSGSGYTF. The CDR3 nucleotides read TGTGCCAGCAGCTACATACAGTCGGGGTCTGGCTACACCTTC.

The DNA of the CDR3 is TGCGCCAGCAGCCTACGGGAGGGGAATCAGCCCCAGCATTTT. This codes for CASSLREGNQPQHF. The chain carries TRBV23-1 and TRBJ1-5, with D tentatively TRBD1 (5 bases). TRBV23-1 is recorded as an ORF, its role being uncertain. Trimming stripped 6 bases from V and 4 bases from J, with 13 bases between. The CDR3 contains 14 residues.

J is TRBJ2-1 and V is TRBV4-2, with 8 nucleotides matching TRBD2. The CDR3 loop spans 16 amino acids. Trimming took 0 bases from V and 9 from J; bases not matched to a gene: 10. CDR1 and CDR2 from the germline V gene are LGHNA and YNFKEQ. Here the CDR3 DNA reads TGTGCCAGCAGCCAAGACCGTCCGGGGGCGGGGGGTGAGCAGTTCTTC. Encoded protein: CASSQDRPGAGGEQFF.

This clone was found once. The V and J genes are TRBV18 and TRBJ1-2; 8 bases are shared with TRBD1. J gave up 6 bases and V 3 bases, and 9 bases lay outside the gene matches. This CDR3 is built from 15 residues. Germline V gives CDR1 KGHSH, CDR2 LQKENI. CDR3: CASSPSRTGSDGYTF. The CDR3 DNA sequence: TGTGCCAGCTCACCTAGTCGGACAGGGTCGGATGGCTACACCTTC.

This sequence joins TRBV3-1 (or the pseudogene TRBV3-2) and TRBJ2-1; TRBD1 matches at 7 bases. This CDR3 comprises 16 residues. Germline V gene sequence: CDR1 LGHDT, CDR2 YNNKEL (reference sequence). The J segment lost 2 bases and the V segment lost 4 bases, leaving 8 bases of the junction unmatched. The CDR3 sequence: CASSRWTGDAYNEQFF. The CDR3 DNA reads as TGTGCCAGCAGCCGATGGACAGGAGATGCCTACAATGAGCAGTTCTTC.